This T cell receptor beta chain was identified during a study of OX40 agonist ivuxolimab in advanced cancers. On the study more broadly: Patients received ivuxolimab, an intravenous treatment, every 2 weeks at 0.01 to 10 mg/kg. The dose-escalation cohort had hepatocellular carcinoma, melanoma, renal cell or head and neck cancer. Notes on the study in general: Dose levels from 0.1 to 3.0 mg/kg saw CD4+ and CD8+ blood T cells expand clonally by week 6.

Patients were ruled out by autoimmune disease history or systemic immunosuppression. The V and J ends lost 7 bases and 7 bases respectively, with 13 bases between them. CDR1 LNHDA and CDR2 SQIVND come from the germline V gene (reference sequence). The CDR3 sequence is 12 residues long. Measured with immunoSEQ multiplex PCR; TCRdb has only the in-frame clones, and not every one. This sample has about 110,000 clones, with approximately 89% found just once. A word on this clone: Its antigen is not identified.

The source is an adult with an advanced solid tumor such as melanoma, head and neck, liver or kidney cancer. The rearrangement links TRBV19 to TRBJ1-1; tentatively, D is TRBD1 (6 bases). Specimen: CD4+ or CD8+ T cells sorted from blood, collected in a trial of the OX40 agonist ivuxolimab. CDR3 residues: CASTPKQGEAFF. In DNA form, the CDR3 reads TGTGCCAGTACACCCAAACAGGGTGAAGCTTTCTTT.